Listed here are 14 T cell receptor beta chains from one sample, sequenced in a study of blood T cells in healthy people across ages (dated by TCRdb to 2014 to 2015). The library came from 5' RACE. Sequencing relied on an Illumina HiSeq 2500. A second roughly 7 to 12 cycle PCR used a sample-barcoded 5' primer and a J-beta primer mix. TCRdb cleaned the public reads at Q25 with fastp, built clones with MiXCR and kept in-frame beta chains. Rows are combined by CDR3 protein, so each entry shows the most common genes and DNA. Across this sample there are roughly 800,000 distinct CDR3 sequences, with roughly 64% seen only once. The top ten constitute 20% to 25% of the sample. The source material was blood. These receptors all stem from a man between 25 and 39 years old in good health.

The count of this clonotype is one. This chain's CDR3 is CASSSRGLEAYGYTF. The CDR3 DNA sequence: TGTGCCAGCAGCTCGCGGGGACTGGAGGCCTATGGCTACACCTTC. J is TRBJ1-2 and V is TRBV7-8; D is perhaps TRBD1 (5 bases). The CDR3 spans 15 residues. V dropped 4 bases and J dropped 4 bases, with 16 bases sitting between them. CDR1 SGHVS and CDR2 FQNEAQ come from the germline V gene.

The rearrangement joins TRBV12-3 or TRBV12-4 to TRBJ1-2; no clear D gene. Trimming cost V 5 bases and J 0 bases, with 13 bases left between them. The CDR3 length is 15 residues. CDR3 coding DNA: TGTGCCAGCAGTCCAACCGGGTCCCCTAACTATGGCTACACCTTC. Translated, it gives CASSPTGSPNYGYTF.

The chain is built from TRBV29-1 and TRBJ2-1; D tentatively fits TRBD1 or TRBD2 (6 bases each). The J call may be wrong; the DNA end is better matched by TRBJ2-7. Germline CDR1 is SQVTM and CDR2 is ANQGSEA. CDR3 length: 13 residues. The DNA of the CDR3 is TGCAGCGCTAGAGGGGGGTCCCACTACGAGCAGTACTTC. Residues: CSARGGSHYEQYF.

The chain employs TRBV7-2 and TRBJ2-3, with D uncertain. The CDR3 contains 16 residues. Germline CDR1 SGHTA, CDR2 FQGNSA. V lost 0 bases to trimming and J lost 0 bases, with 10 bases between them. The CDR3 DNA follows: TGTGCCAGCAGCTTAGCCTCGTCAACTAGCACAGATACGCAGTATTTT. Translation: CASSLASSTSTDTQYF.

This chain connects TRBV12-3 or TRBV12-4 to TRBJ2-7; perhaps TRBD1 as D (5 bases). V was shortened by 3 bases and J by 2 bases, with 8 bases between the two germline ends. The CDR3 is made up of 13 amino acids. CDR3 loop: CASSFARAYEQYF. The CDR3 nucleotides read TGTGCCAGCAGTTTTGCCAGGGCCTACGAGCAGTACTTC.

The rearrangement joins TRBV4-3 to TRBJ2-3; D gene unclear. The CDR3 covers 16 residues. The germline gives CDR1 LGHNA, CDR2 YSLEER. V shed 0 bases and J shed 1 base, with 11 bases lying between them. CDR3 sequence: CASSQDSTVGTDTQYF. CDR3 in DNA: TGCGCCAGCAGCCAAGACTCCACCGTGGGCACAGATACGCAGTATTTT.

The V call is TRBV10-3, the J call TRBJ2-4, with TRBD2 matching 12 bases. The last part of the DNA fits TRBJ2-7 better; the J call may be wrong. The CDR3 sequence is 15 residues long. Germline values: CDR1 ENHRY, CDR2 SYGVKD. The CDR3 coding sequence is TGTGCCACGACGGCACTAGCGGGGGGATCCTACGAGCAGTACTTC. Amino acids: CATTALAGGSYEQYF.

The genes are TRBV7-4 and TRBJ1-2; 7 bases are shared with TRBD1. V was clipped by 3 bases and J by 7 bases; unmatched bases: 8. Germline CDR1 and CDR2: SGHVT and SQSDAQ. The CDR3 runs to 14 residues. The CDR3 bases are TGTGCCAGCAGCTTTGCCTTTAGGGGGCTTGGCTACACCTTC. It is translated as CASSFAFRGLGYTF.

The chain employs TRBV2 and TRBJ2-1; the D is unclear. Germline V gene lookup returns CDR1 SNHLY and CDR2 FYNNEI. The CDR3 sequence is 9 residues long. V shed 7 bases and J shed 13 bases, with 8 bases lying between them. This chain's CDR3 is CASKASQFF. CDR3 nucleotides: TGTGCCAGCAAAGCTAGTCAGTTCTTC. Together with reference TRBV2 and TRBJ2-1, the CDR3 gives the full variable domain: EPEVTQTPSHQVTQMGQEVILRCVPISNHLYFYWYRQILGQKVEFLVSFYNNEISEKSEIFDDQFSVERPDGSNFTLKIRSTKLEDSAMYFCASKASQFFGPGTRLTVL.

The chain employs TRBV29-1 and TRBJ2-1, with TRBD2 identical over 8 bases. CDR3 size: 14 residues. V dropped 7 bases and J dropped 3; count of bases not matched to a gene: 8. The germline V gene encodes CDR1 SQVTM and CDR2 ANQGSEA. CDR3 sequence (DNA): TGCAGCGGCTCATGGCTAGCGGGCTACAATGAGCAGTTCTTC. This sequence encodes CSGSWLAGYNEQFF.

V is TRBV3-1 and J is TRBJ2-1, with TRBD2 matching 7 bases. Germline CDR1 is LGHDT and CDR2 is YNNKEL (reference sequence). The CDR3 runs 15 residues. The trim removed 1 base at V and 5 bases at J, leaving 5 bases unmatched. CDR3 loop: CASSQGPGRDNEQFF. CDR3 nucleotide sequence: TGTGCCAGCAGCCAAGGTCCAGGGAGGGACAATGAGCAGTTCTTC.

The V gene is TRBV20-1, the J gene TRBJ2-7; D is perhaps TRBD2 (5 bases). The end of the DNA is better explained by TRBJ2-5, so the J call may be wrong. The germline gives CDR1 DFQATT, CDR2 SNEGSKA (reference sequence). The CDR3 covers 14 residues. The DNA of the CDR3 is TGCAGTGCTAGTAGACAAGGCGGGTGGGAGACCCAGTACTTC. Its protein product is CSASRQGGWETQYF.

The J gene is TRBJ2-1, the V gene TRBV7-9; D not certain. Germline V lookup: CDR1 SEHNR, CDR2 FQNEAQ (reference sequence). The ends were cut back, 5 bases at V and 2 bases at J, with 10 bases in the middle. CDR3 size: 14 residues. The CDR3 spells CASSAQVTYNEQFF. CDR3 nucleotides: TGTGCCAGCAGCGCCCAGGTCACCTACAATGAGCAGTTCTTC.

The chain has TRBV12-3 or TRBV12-4 and TRBJ1-1; no clear D. The CDR3 totals 11 residues. V was trimmed by 6 bases and J by 1 base, leaving 3 bases between them. CDR3 protein: CASSENTEAFF. The CDR3 DNA is TGTGCCAGCAGCGAGAACACTGAAGCTTTCTTT.